This T cell receptor beta chain was documented in a study of shared clonotypes between healthy human individuals (TCRdb year 2020). Background on the whole study: The cohort included a few men and a couple of women between 18 and 49 years of age. For each donor, three plates each were used for CD4 naive and CD4 memory, two plates were used for CD8 naive, and one plate was used for CD8 memory. The study deeply sequenced blood TCR repertoires of five healthy adults to estimate repertoire size and the extent of clonotype sharing between individuals. To increase sequencing depth and limit assay-specific biases, TCR repertoire library preparation and sequencing were carried out by different laboratories using diverse techniques. Leukapheresis yielded between about 0.9 and 9 billion PBMCs per donor.

To note about this clone: The target of this receptor is not known. No base-level quality is on record; no much larger clone is a single base apart. This specimen includes other DNA sequences encoding the same CDR3.

Based on the germline V gene (reference sequence), the CDR1 and CDR2 sequences are SEHNR and FQNEAQ. The V end loses 5 bases and the J end loses 2 bases, and a stretch of 13 bases separates them. From the cysteine up to the phenylalanine, the CDR3 has a length of 14 residues. The read is trimmed to its CDR3 DNA, 42 bases read in frame from base 1. The study at large found these results: Sampling was limited to blood, and TCR repertoires in tissue likely differ from TCR repertoires in blood. The genetic and exposure-history diversity represented was limited by the small number of donors. Sharing across a handful of donors was observed for 4.5% to 6.5% of naive CD4, 3% to 3.5% of naive CD8, 2% to 2.5% of memory CD4, and about 0.4% of memory CD8 clonotypes. Naive subsets generally had larger estimated clonotype richness than memory subsets did. Rarefaction of sorted-subset datasets indicated incomplete sequencing despite the large sequencing depth. Compared with non-shared clonotypes, clonotypes shared by all four sorted-subset donors had higher generation probabilities. Pairwise subsampling led to the expectation that sequencing depth would affect the degree of clonotype sharing among donors.

Using the deep immunoSEQ assay, multiplex PCR amplified TCR CDR3 regions from genomic DNA. For each cell subset, the extracted genomic DNA was distributed evenly across all wells of several immunoSEQ 96-well plates, and each plate served as one replicate. For sorted subsets, approximately 0.2 ug of genomic DNA, equivalent to 30,000 or so T cell genomes, went into each replicate PCR. The purified libraries were quantified using a Qubit 3.0 fluorometer, sized with a Bioanalyzer 2100, and then quantified again using the KAPA Library Quantification kit. Each immunoSEQ 96-well plate was sequenced on its own single-read 150-cycle Illumina NextSeq 550 flow cell. As for the original processing: Because only junctional sequences without quality scores were contained in the immunoSEQ output, filtering matching that applied to full-length reads could not be performed. To assign V/J genes and CDR3, sequences were annotated against IMGT germline references using PyIR, a Python wrapper for IgBLAST v1.9. Reads were removed for weak V/J assignments (E-value above 1e-6), missing CDR3, stop codons, out-of-frame junctions, or ambiguous translated residues. V3J clonotypes were defined by identical inferred V gene, J gene, and CDR3 amino acid sequence. Percentage overlap between repertoires was computed as shared unique clonotypes divided by the size of the smaller repertoire. Richness of each repertoire was evaluated using RTK rarefaction, the Chao1 estimator, and Recon v2.1 estimates of unobserved clonotypes. For all TCRbeta clonotypes obtained by the gDNA method from a few donors, generation probabilities were computed with OLGA. The source is immuneACCESS, and TCRdb retained only in-frame sequences with V and J called. Part of the clones is not carried over; for the studies checked, unresolved V genes explain less than half of this, and the remainder is unexplained. The V and J calls and clone size come from that table; D and trimming were worked out from the DNA. The sample profile shows about 2.2 million clones; around 95% of them were found once. Around 1.7% of the sample lies in the top ten.

CD8 naive samples consisted of CD45RO-negative cells that were positively selected for CCR7, yielding a CD45RA+CCR7+ population without TemRA cells. Healthy HIV-negative adults with no recently reported acute infections or vaccinations were included as donors. Every donor was a Caucasian adult living in Nashville, Tennessee, USA. Blood was obtained by leukapheresis, after which PBMCs were separated by Ficoll-Histopaque density gradient centrifugation and cryopreserved in liquid nitrogen vapor phase. Analytical flow cytometry was used to check the purity and quantity of every magnetically sorted T cell population. Genomic DNA was isolated from every sorted fraction and measured by UV absorbance on a Nanodrop 2000c.

The sample comprised naive CD8+ T cells from PBMCs. Explained via the paper, the cell subset or site label denotes: CD45RA+CCR7+. The sequence was collected from a man younger than 30 in good health. Some clones in this sample may be carry-over from other donors' samples. The rearranged segments are TRBV7-9 and TRBJ2-7, with no D gene named confidently. Read as DNA, the sequence is TGTGCCAGCAGCCCCCCGTCCAAAACCTACGAGCAGTACTTC. Translated, this is CASSPPSKTYEQYF.